The clone carrying this TCR beta chain is medium-sized. This specimen belongs to a study of circulating tumor DNA in untreated peripheral T-cell lymphoma. The assay was immunoSEQ multiplex PCR, and TCRdb's table has in-frame clones only and misses some. The sample lists about 10,000 clones, 65% to 80% occurring once. CDR1 and CDR2 (germline): MNHGY, SAAAGT. J lost 2 bases, V lost 6 bases, and 7 bases had no gene match. The CDR3 contains 15 residues. J is TRBJ1-2 and V is TRBV6-8; 9 bases are a match to TRBD1. This sequence was found in a human donor with peripheral T-cell lymphoma. Sequencing was performed on tumor tissue. CDR3: CASRGPGTGNYGYTF. The CDR3 nucleotides are TGTGCCAGCAGGGGTCCCGGGACAGGGAACTATGGCTACACCTTC.